Listed here are 5 T cell receptor beta chains from one sample, sequenced in a study of early T cells in non-severe SARS-CoV-2 infection. From the 5' RACE reads, TCRdb called clonotypes with MiXCR, one entry per CDR3 protein. The top ten clones hold 4.5% to 5.5% of a sample with approximately 70,000 distinct CDR3 sequences, 13% of them seen once. The sample taken for sequencing was whole blood. All receptors come from an adult who was a healthcare worker with PCR-confirmed SARS-CoV-2 infection or an uninfected control (not recorded which).

The rearrangement uses TRBV11-3 and TRBJ2-5, with TRBD1 matching over 10 bases. This CDR3 is built from 14 residues. Germline CDR1 is SGHNT and CDR2 is YENEEA. After removal of 5 bases from V and 5 bases from J, the junction contained 5 bases not matched to a gene. The CDR3 reads CASSRQGAGETQYF. The CDR3 bases are TGTGCCAGCAGCCGACAGGGGGCTGGGGAGACCCAGTACTTC.

This clonotype was observed many times. This chain connects TRBV6-2 or TRBV6-3 to TRBJ1-6; 10 nucleotides agree with TRBD1. CDR3 length: 16 residues. Germline values: CDR1 MNHEY, CDR2 SVGEGT. V trimming: 5 bases; J trimming: 6 bases; junction bases outside the gene matches: 7. CDR3 region: CASSTRTGGINSPLHF. CDR3 nucleotides: TGTGCCAGCAGTACCCGGACAGGGGGAATTAATTCACCCCTCCACTTT.

On this clonotype itself: The conserved phenylalanine or tryptophan is not found at the CDR3 terminus, so this likely reflects a read error. The DNA is omitted, as the CDR3 cannot be located on it reliably, and the CDR3 follows TCRdb's listing. This sequence joins TRBV6-5 and TRBJ1-1; the table gives TRBD1 as D, unverified against the DNA. Including both end residues, the CDR3 is 16 amino acids long. Germline V lookup: CDR1 MNHEY, CDR2 SVGAGI. The chain's CDR3 is CASSYGAIHRDTEAFL.

In this sample, this clonotype turned up many times. This chain links TRBV10-3 with TRBJ2-5; D is unclear. The CDR3 spans 12 residues. Germline V gives CDR1 ENHRY, CDR2 SYGVKD. V was pared by 3 bases and J by 3 bases, with 5 bases between. CDR3 residues: CAISDREETQYF. The CDR3 nucleotides are TGTGCCATCAGTGACAGAGAAGAGACCCAGTACTTC.

This clonotype was recorded a few times. V and J are TRBV18 and TRBJ2-5, with D unclear. Germline V CDR1 and CDR2: KGHSH, LQKENI. CDR3 length: 12 amino acids. V lost 3 bases to trimming and J lost 2 bases, with 4 bases between them. The CDR3 is CASSPNQETQYF. The CDR3 region has the DNA TGTGCCAGCTCACCTAATCAAGAGACCCAGTACTTC. Based on the CDR3 plus reference TRBV18 and TRBJ2-5, the full variable domain is NAGVMQNPRHLVRRRGQEARLRCSPMKGHSHVYWYRQLPEEGLKFMVYLQKENIIDESGMPKERFSAEFPKEGPSILRIQQVVRGDSAAYFCASSPNQETQYFGPGTRLLVL.